This TCR beta chain was sequenced during a study of STAT5B mutations in CD4+ large granular lymphocyte leukemia. The CDR3 is 14 residues long. In germline, CDR1 is LNHDA, CDR2 SQIVND (reference sequence). V was clipped by 5 bases and J by 6 bases, with 17 bases between them. The table came from immunoSEQ multiplex PCR; TCRdb's copy has only in-frame clones and leaves some out. Seen here are approximately 30,000 clones, roughly 79% observed once, and the top ten hold 4.4%. The genes are TRBV19 and TRBJ2-7; perhaps TRBD1 as D (6 bases). What was sequenced was CD4+ T cells from blood buffy coats. This receptor was obtained from a human donor in good health. CDR3 residues: CASSEQSGAAEQYF. DNA for the CDR3: TGTGCCAGTAGTGAGCAGTCAGGGGCGGCCGAGCAGTACTTC.